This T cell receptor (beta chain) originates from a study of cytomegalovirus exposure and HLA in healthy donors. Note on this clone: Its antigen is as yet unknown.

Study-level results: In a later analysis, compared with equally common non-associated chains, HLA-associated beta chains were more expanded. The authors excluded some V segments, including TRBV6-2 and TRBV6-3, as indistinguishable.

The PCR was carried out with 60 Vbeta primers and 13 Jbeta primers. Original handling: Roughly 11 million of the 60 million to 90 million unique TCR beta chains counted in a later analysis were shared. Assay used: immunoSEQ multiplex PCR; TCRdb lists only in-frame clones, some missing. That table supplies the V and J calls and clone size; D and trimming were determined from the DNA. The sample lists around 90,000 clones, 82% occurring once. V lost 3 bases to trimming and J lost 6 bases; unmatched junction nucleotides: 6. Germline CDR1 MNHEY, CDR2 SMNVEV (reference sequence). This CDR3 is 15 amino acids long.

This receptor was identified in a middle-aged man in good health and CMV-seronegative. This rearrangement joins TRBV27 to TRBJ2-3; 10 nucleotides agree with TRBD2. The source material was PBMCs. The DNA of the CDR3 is TGTGCCAGCAGTTTGGCAATAGCGGGAGGTGATACGCAGTATTTT. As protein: CASSLAIAGGDTQYF.